This T cell receptor beta chain was documented in a study of beta chain features in type 1 diabetes. The length of the CDR3 is 14 residues. V shed 6 bases and J shed 11 bases, with 20 bases lying between them. Looked up from germline, CDR1 is MDHEN and CDR2 is SYDVKM. Reverse transcribing all isolated RNA meant expressed TCRB transcripts were sequenced. The method was immunoSEQ multiplex PCR; TCRdb's version includes in-frame clones alone and lacks a portion of them. Of under 950,000 clones in the sample, 15% to 20% were seen once. This clone was counted between two and nine times. Material: naive CD4+ T cells from blood. The sequence was obtained from a woman in her late teens or twenties in good health. The rearrangement links TRBV28 to TRBJ1-5; possible D gene TRBD1, 5 bases. The DNA for the CDR3 is TGTGCCAGCAGATCCAGTACGGGGGGTCGAGCCCAGCATTTT. Translated, it gives CASRSSTGGRAQHF. Variable domain in full (rest from reference TRBV28 and TRBJ1-5): DVKVTQSSRYLVKRTGEKVFLECVQDMDHENMFWYRQDPGLGLRLIYFSYDVKMKEKGDIPEGYSVSREKKERFSLILESASTNQTSMYLCASRSSTGGRAQHFGDGTRLSIL.